Listed here are 28 T cell receptor beta chains from one sample, sequenced in a study of T cell responses to AZD1222 COVID-19 vaccine. This table comes from immunoSEQ multiplex PCR, and its TCRdb copy is limited to in-frame clones, with some not included. The sample lists under 150,000 clones; about nine tenths were seen once. The sample here was peripheral blood, taken on day 0 of AZD1222 vaccination. The receptors derive from an adult in good health.

The sample holds a few counts of this clone. The chain couples TRBV5-4 to TRBJ2-7, with TRBD1 as a possible D gene (5 bases). The length of the CDR3 is 14 residues. Trimming took 4 bases from V and 1 from J, leaving 12 bases between them. CDR1 and CDR2 from the germline V gene are SGHNT and YYREEE (reference sequence). The CDR3 sequence is CASSPGRGSYEQYF. DNA for the CDR3: TGTGCCAGCAGCCCCGGAAGGGGTTCCTACGAGCAGTACTTC.

V usage is TRBV6-4 and J usage is TRBJ1-5; D might be TRBD1 (6 bases). The V gene's germline CDR1 is MRHNA and CDR2 SNTAGT. Trimming shortened V by 5 bases and J by 6 bases, and 11 bases separated the two germline ends. This CDR3 spans 13 amino acids. CDR3 region: CASSPTGTQPQHF. CDR3 bases: TGTGCCAGCAGTCCTACAGGGACTCAGCCCCAGCATTTT.

The rearrangement uses TRBV4-1 and TRBJ2-1; 8 bases match TRBD2. Germline V CDR1 and CDR2: MGHRA, YSYEKL. This CDR3 has 21 residues. Unmatched junction bases numbered 17, after V lost 0 bases and J lost 1 base. The CDR3 nucleotides are TGCGCCAGCAGCCAAGATGCGGCGGGGGCGGGAGGCCCCGGGTCCTACAATGAGCAGTTCTTC. It is translated as CASSQDAAGAGGPGSYNEQFF.

There are a few counts of this clone. The gene calls are TRBV7-8 and TRBJ1-1; 8 bases match TRBD1. Per the germline V gene, CDR1 is SGHVS and CDR2 is FQNEAQ. V lost 1 base and J lost 3; bases outside the gene matches: 4. The CDR3 has 15 amino acids. CDR3 sequence: CASSLGTGSYTEAFF. CDR3 coding DNA: TGTGCCAGCAGCTTAGGGACAGGGTCTTACACTGAAGCTTTCTTT.

The chain recombines TRBV7-2 with TRBJ2-3, with 8 bases aligning to TRBD2. CDR1 and CDR2 from the germline V gene are SGHTA and FQGNSA. Trimming removed 5 bases from V and 3 bases from J; junction bases left unmatched: 10. CDR3 size: 16 residues. Here the CDR3 reads CASSPAGGARTDTQYF. CDR3 nucleotide sequence: TGTGCCAGCAGCCCCGCCGGGGGGGCGCGGACAGATACGCAGTATTTT.

V gene TRBV18 combines with J gene TRBJ1-5; D remains unclear. CDR3 length equals 15 residues. Germline CDR1 and CDR2: KGHSH and LQKENI. Trimming left V 1 base short and J 3 bases short, with 10 bases between. The CDR3: CASSPLRQLNQPQHF. The CDR3 DNA sequence: TGTGCCAGCTCACCACTCCGCCAGCTCAATCAGCCCCAGCATTTT. Full variable domain (rest looked up from reference TRBV18 and TRBJ1-5): NAGVMQNPRHLVRRRGQEARLRCSPMKGHSHVYWYRQLPEEGLKFMVYLQKENIIDESGMPKERFSAEFPKEGPSILRIQQVVRGDSAAYFCASSPLRQLNQPQHFGDGTRLSIL.

Written as DNA, the CDR3 is TGTGCCAGCAGTGCCGGCCCACCGACAGCCACAAATAATTCACCCCTCCACTTT. The encoded protein is CASSAGPPTATNNSPLHF. V usage is TRBV6-1 and J usage is TRBJ1-6; D possibly corresponds to TRBD1 (5 bases). CDR1 is MNHNS, CDR2 SASEGT, per germline. The ends were cut back, 4 bases at V and 5 bases at J, with 21 bases in the middle. The CDR3 covers 18 residues.

This chain uses TRBV6-5 with TRBJ2-2; 8 nucleotides agree with TRBD1. This CDR3 comprises 15 residues. Trimming took 1 base from V and 6 from J; bases not matched to a gene: 4. Germline V gives CDR1 MNHEY, CDR2 SVGAGI. The CDR3: CASSYFAQGAGELFF. The DNA of the CDR3 is TGTGCCAGCAGTTACTTTGCACAGGGGGCCGGGGAGCTGTTTTTT.

The genes are TRBV11-2 and TRBJ2-7; weak D call: TRBD2 (5 bases). V was shortened by 5 bases and J by 7 bases, with 15 bases between the two germline ends. Per germline, CDR1 SGHAT and CDR2 FQNNGV. This CDR3 contains 13 residues. The CDR3 spells CASSRLTTGEQYF. The CDR3 coding sequence is TGTGCCAGCAGCCGTTTAACCACGGGGGAGCAGTACTTC.

DNA for the CDR3: TGTGCCAGCAGTTCATTCTCGGAGCAGTACTTC. Amino acid sequence: CASSSFSEQYF. This sequence joins TRBV2 and TRBJ2-7; D remains ambiguous. The V and J ends lost 5 bases and 7 bases respectively, with 9 bases between them. The CDR3 is 11 residues long. The V gene's germline CDR1 is SNHLY and CDR2 FYNNEI.

V gene TRBV12-5 combines with J gene TRBJ2-6; D is unclear. The CDR3 extends over 15 amino acids. Germline V gene data show CDR1 as LGHNT and CDR2 as FRNRAP. Trimming removed 1 base from V and 0 bases from J, with 4 bases in between. CDR3 in amino acids: CASGLALSGANVLTF. Written as DNA, the CDR3 is TGTGCTAGTGGTTTGGCTCTCTCTGGGGCCAACGTCCTGACTTTC.

CDR3 bases: TGTGCCAGCAGCTTACCTAGCGGCCCGTACAATGAGCAGTTCTTC. Protein product: CASSLPSGPYNEQFF. This sequence joins TRBV5-6 and TRBJ2-1; TRBD2 matches 7 bases. CDR1 and CDR2 from the germline V gene are SGHDT and YYEEEE. The V and J ends lost 2 bases and 4 bases, in that order; junction bases with no gene match: 6. CDR3 length: 15 residues.

The gene calls are TRBV6-4 and TRBJ2-1; D not resolved. From germline, CDR1 is MRHNA and CDR2 SNTAGT. V lost 5 bases and J 7 bases, leaving 12 bases between the germline ends. The CDR3 contains 13 residues. DNA of the CDR3: TGTGCCAGCAGTATCGAATTGTGGAATGAGCAGTTCTTC. This encodes CASSIELWNEQFF.

The chain links TRBV5-4 to TRBJ1-6, with D hard to call. CDR3 length: 17 residues. The germline CDR1 and CDR2 sequences are SGHNT and YYREEE (reference sequence). Trimming removed 1 base from V and 0 bases from J, with 11 bases in between. DNA for the CDR3: TGTGCCAGCAGCTTGTCCCCTCGGAGCTCCTATAATTCACCCCTCCACTTT. The encoded protein is CASSLSPRSSYNSPLHF.

The CDR3 reads CASSPEAGHEQFF. As DNA, the CDR3 is TGTGCCAGCAGCCCCGAGGCCGGGCATGAGCAGTTCTTC. The chain recombines TRBV7-9 with TRBJ2-1; no firm D call. The CDR3 has 13 residues. The ends were cut back, 5 bases at V and 8 bases at J, with 13 bases in the middle. Germline CDR1 and CDR2: SEHNR and FQNEAQ (reference sequence).

The V gene is TRBV7-9, the J gene TRBJ1-2; D not resolved. Trimming removed 3 bases at V and 6 bases at J, with 11 bases between. This CDR3 region has 13 residues. The germline gives CDR1 SEHNR, CDR2 FQNEAQ (reference sequence). CDR3 sequence (DNA): TGTGCCAGCAGCTTTGATGTGGCGAATGGCTACACCTTC. Residues: CASSFDVANGYTF.

V and J are TRBV5-1 and TRBJ2-3; D may be TRBD1 or TRBD2 (5 bases each). Trimming shortened V by 0 bases and J by 3 bases, and 17 bases separated the two germline ends. CDR3 size: 17 residues. Per germline, CDR1 SGHRS and CDR2 YFSETQ. CDR3 coding DNA: TGCGCCAGCAGCTTGGCGGGGCTGGAGGTTGGAACAGATACGCAGTATTTT. Protein sequence: CASSLAGLEVGTDTQYF.

The chain combines TRBV6-1 with TRBJ2-3; maybe TRBD1 (5 bases). V was pared by 1 base and J by 7 bases, with 21 bases between. Germline V gene data show CDR1 as MNHNS and CDR2 as SASEGT. This CDR3 has 17 amino acids. The CDR3 DNA sequence: TGTGCCAGCAGTGAAGGGTCCGGACACTTCAACCCCAATACGCAGTATTTT. It codes for CASSEGSGHFNPNTQYF.

The chain joins TRBV29-1 to TRBJ1-3; 7 bases line up with TRBD1. Germline V lookup: CDR1 SQVTM, CDR2 ANQGSEA. This CDR3 contains 14 residues. Losses at the gene ends were 3 bases for V and 1 base for J; bases not matched to a gene: 3. The CDR3 coding sequence is TGCAGCGTTGATAGGACAGGTTCTGGAAACACCATATATTTT. It translates to CSVDRTGSGNTIYF. The full variable domain, its missing parts supplied by reference TRBV29-1 and TRBJ1-3, is SAVISQKPSRDICQRGTSLTIQCQVDSQVTMMFWYRQQPGQSLTLIATANQGSEATYESGFVIDKFPISRPNLTFSTLTVSNMSPEDSSIYLCSVDRTGSGNTIYFGEGSWLTVV.

This chain joins TRBV6-5 and TRBJ2-5; possibly TRBD1 for D (5 bases). Germline V gene data show CDR1 as MNHEY and CDR2 as SVGAGI. This CDR3 is 13 amino acids long. The V and J ends lost 2 bases and 7 bases respectively, with 11 bases between them. Here the CDR3 reads CASSYGLQGTQYF. The CDR3, as DNA: TGTGCCAGCAGTTACGGGTTGCAGGGGACCCAGTACTTC.

The V call is TRBV27, the J call TRBJ1-1; D gene uncertain. The V gene lost 6 bases and the J gene lost 5 bases, with 19 bases spanning the gap. This CDR3 spans 15 amino acids. CDR1 and CDR2 from the germline V gene are MNHEY and SMNVEV (reference sequence). The CDR3 sequence: CASSWRAGSKTEAFF. The CDR3 nucleotides are TGTGCCAGCAGCTGGCGCGCAGGCTCTAAGACTGAAGCTTTCTTT.

The V and J genes are TRBV21-1 and TRBJ1-4. TRBV21-1 has pseudogene status. The CDR3 totals 15 residues. This CDR3 is CASTRGLRANEKLFF. CDR3 coding DNA: TGTGCCAGCACCCGGGGACTGAGGGCTAATGAAAAACTGTTTTTT.

The chain uses TRBV5-1 and TRBJ2-3; 13 bases are shared with TRBD2. Per germline, CDR1 SGHRS and CDR2 YFSETQ. V was clipped by 4 bases and J by 8 bases; unmatched bases: 10. The CDR3 covers 16 residues. The CDR3 sequence: CASSGTSGGAMGTQYF. In DNA form, the CDR3 reads TGCGCCAGCAGCGGAACTAGCGGGGGGGCGATGGGTACGCAGTATTTT.

As DNA, the CDR3 is TGTGCCAGTAGGAGGGTGGGACTGGCTAGCACAGATACGCAGTATTTT. Amino acid sequence: CASRRVGLASTDTQYF. The V and J genes are TRBV19 and TRBJ2-3; possible D gene TRBD2, 6 bases. This CDR3 contains 16 residues. Germline V lookup: CDR1 LNHDA, CDR2 SQIVND (reference sequence). V was cut by 6 bases and J by 0 bases, with 16 bases left in between.

This clone has only one observation. This chain connects TRBV11-3 to TRBJ1-5; D is uncertain. V lost 0 bases, J lost 2 bases, and 23 bases lay in between. This CDR3 is 20 amino acids long. Germline V gene lookup returns CDR1 SGHNT and CDR2 YENEEA. Here the CDR3 reads CASSLDWANPGPGGNQPQHF. CDR3 DNA sequence: TGTGCCAGCAGCTTAGATTGGGCCAACCCGGGCCCTGGAGGCAATCAGCCCCAGCATTTT. The full variable domain, its missing parts supplied by reference TRBV11-3 and TRBJ1-5, is EAGVVQSPRYKIIEKKQPVAFWCNPISGHNTLYWYLQNLGQGPELLIRYENEEAVDDSQLPKDRFSAERLKGVDSTLKIQPAELGDSAVYLCASSLDWANPGPGGNQPQHFGDGTRLSIL.

There are a few counts of this clone. The chain employs TRBV3-1 (or the pseudogene TRBV3-2) and TRBJ1-3; a possible D gene is TRBD1 (5 bases). Trimming shortened V by 2 bases and J by 2 bases, and 13 bases separated the two germline ends. CDR3 length equals 16 residues. CDR1 is LGHDT, CDR2 YNNKEL, per germline (reference sequence). CDR3 bases: TGTGCCAGCAGCCAATTCTTCCAGGGTCCTGGAAACACCATATATTTT. Amino acid sequence: CASSQFFQGPGNTIYF.

The gene calls are TRBV6-5 and TRBJ2-7, with 10 positions matching TRBD2. This CDR3 has 14 residues. Germline trimming cut 4 bases from V and 4 bases from J; bases unmatched to any gene: 4. The germline CDR1 and CDR2 sequences are MNHEY and SVGAGI. In DNA, the CDR3 is TGTGCCAGCAGTTTTACTAGCGGGGCGTACGAGCAGTACTTC. As protein: CASSFTSGAYEQYF.

The chain combines TRBV27 with TRBJ2-1, with D maybe TRBD1 (6 bases). The V gene's germline CDR1 is MNHEY and CDR2 SMNVEV (reference sequence). This CDR3 comprises 11 residues. V was clipped by 6 bases and J by 9 bases, with 9 bases between them. In DNA form, the CDR3 reads TGTGCCAGCAGACAGGGAAGTGAGCAGTTCTTC. It specifies CASRQGSEQFF.